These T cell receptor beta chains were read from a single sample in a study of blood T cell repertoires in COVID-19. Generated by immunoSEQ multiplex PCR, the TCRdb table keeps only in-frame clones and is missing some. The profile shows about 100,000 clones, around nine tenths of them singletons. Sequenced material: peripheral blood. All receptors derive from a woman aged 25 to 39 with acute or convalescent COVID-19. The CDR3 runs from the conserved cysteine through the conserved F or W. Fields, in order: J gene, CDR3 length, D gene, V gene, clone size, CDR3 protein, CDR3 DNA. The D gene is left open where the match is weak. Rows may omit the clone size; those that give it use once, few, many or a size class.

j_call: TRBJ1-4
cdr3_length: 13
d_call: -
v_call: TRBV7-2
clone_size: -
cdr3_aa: CASSLGANEKLFF
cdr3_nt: TGTGCCAGCAGCTTAGGAGCTAATGAAAAACTGTTTTTT

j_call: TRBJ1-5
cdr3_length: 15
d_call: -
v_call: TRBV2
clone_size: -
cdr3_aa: CASSEESGLGQPQHF
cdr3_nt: TGTGCCAGCAGTGAAGAGTCCGGGTTGGGTCAGCCCCAGCATTTT

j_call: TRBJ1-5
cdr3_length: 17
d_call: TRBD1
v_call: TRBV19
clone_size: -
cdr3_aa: CASSKGWTGDSNQPQHF
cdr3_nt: TGTGCCAGTAGCAAAGGGTGGACAGGGGATAGCAATCAGCCCCAGCATTTT

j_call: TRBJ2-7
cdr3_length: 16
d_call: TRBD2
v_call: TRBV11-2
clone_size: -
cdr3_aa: CASSLDRWVREEEQYF
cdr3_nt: TGTGCCAGCAGCTTAGATCGGTGGGTACGGGAGGAAGAGCAGTACTTC

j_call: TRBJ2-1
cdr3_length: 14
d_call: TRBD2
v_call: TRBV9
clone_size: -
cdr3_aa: CASSPGLAYNEQFF
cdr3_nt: TGTGCCAGCAGCCCGGGACTAGCATACAATGAGCAGTTCTTC

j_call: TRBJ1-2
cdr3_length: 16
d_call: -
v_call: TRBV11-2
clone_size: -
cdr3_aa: CASIPNLQGTDYGYTF
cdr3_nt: TGTGCCAGCATCCCCAACCTACAGGGAACAGACTATGGCTACACCTTC

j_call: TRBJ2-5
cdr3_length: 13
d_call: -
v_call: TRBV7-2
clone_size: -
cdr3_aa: CASSASDYSAQYF
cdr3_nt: TGTGCCAGCAGCGCATCCGATTATTCGGCCCAGTACTTC

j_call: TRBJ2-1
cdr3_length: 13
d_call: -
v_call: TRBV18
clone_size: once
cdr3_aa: CASSPRQYNEQFF
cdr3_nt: TGTGCCAGCTCACCGAGACAGTACAATGAGCAGTTCTTC

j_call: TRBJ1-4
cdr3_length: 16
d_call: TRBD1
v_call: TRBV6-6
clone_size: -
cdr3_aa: CASSSTIRQGIEKLFF
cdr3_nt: TGTGCCAGCAGTAGTACTATCAGACAGGGGATTGAAAAACTGTTTTTT

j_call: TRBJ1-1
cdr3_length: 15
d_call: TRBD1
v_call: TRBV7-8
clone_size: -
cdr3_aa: CASSPGQGLNTEAFF
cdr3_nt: TGTGCCAGCAGCCCAGGACAGGGTTTGAACACTGAAGCTTTCTTT

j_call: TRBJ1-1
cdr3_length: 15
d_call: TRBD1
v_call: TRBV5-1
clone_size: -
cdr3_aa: CASSAGTVTNTEAFF
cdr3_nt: TGCGCCAGCAGCGCCGGGACAGTGACGAACACTGAAGCTTTCTTT

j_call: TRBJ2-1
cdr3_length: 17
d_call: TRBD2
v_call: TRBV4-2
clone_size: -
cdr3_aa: CASSPLGAGGPENEQFF
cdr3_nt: TGTGCCAGCAGCCCGCTTGGAGCGGGAGGGCCTGAGAATGAGCAGTTCTTC

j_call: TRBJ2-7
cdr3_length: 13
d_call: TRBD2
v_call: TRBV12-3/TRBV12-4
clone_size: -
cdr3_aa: CASSPSGSYEQYF
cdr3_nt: TGTGCCAGCAGTCCTAGCGGGAGCTACGAGCAGTACTTC

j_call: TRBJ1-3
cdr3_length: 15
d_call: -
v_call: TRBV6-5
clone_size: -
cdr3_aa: CASSTEGGGRNTIYF
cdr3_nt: TGTGCCAGCAGTACGGAGGGAGGGGGGCGAAACACCATATATTTT

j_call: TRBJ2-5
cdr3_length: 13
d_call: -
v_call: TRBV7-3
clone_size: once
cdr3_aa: CASSFFGGETQYF
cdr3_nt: TGTGCCAGCAGCTTTTTCGGGGGTGAGACCCAGTACTTC

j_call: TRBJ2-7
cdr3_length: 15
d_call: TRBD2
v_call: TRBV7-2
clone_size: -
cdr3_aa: CASSSLAGITYEQYF
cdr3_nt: TGTGCCAGCAGCTCACTAGCGGGGATTACCTACGAGCAGTACTTC

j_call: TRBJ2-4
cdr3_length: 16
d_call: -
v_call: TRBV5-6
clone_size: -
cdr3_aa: CASSLARGLAKNIQYF
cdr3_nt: TGTGCCAGCAGCTTGGCCCGGGGTTTAGCCAAAAACATTCAGTACTTC

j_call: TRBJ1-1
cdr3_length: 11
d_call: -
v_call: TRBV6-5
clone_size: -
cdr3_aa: CASTQSTEAFF
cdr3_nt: TGTGCCAGCACACAAAGCACTGAAGCTTTCTTT

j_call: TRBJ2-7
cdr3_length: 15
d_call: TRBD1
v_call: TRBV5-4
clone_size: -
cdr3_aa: CASSLPGQGAIEQYF
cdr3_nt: TGTGCCAGCAGCTTGCCGGGACAGGGGGCAATCGAGCAGTACTTC

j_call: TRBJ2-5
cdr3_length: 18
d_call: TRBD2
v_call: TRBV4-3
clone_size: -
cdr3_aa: CASSQGLYDRAGQETQYF
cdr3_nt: TGCGCCAGCAGCCAAGGGTTGTACGATCGAGCGGGACAAGAGACCCAGTACTTC

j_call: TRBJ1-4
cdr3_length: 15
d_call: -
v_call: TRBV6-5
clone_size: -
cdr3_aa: CASSYPPEQDEKLFF
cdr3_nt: TGTGCCAGCAGTTACCCCCCGGAACAGGACGAAAAACTGTTTTTT

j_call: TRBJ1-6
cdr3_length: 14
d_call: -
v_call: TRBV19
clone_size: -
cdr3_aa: CASSSRGFSSPLHF
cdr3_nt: TGTGCCAGTAGTTCTCGGGGGTTCAGTTCACCCCTCCACTTT

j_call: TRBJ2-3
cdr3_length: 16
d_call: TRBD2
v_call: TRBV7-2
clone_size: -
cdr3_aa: CASSLDRGLATDTQYF
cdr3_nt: TGTGCCAGCAGCTTAGACCGCGGACTAGCAACAGATACGCAGTATTTT

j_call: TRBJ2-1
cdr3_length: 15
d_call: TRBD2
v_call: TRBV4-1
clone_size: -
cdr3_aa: CASSPLAGETYEQFF
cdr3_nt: TGCGCCAGCAGCCCGTTAGCGGGGGAGACGTATGAGCAGTTCTTC

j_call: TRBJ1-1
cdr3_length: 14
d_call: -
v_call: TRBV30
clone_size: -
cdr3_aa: CAWTAVGPNTEAFF
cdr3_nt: TGTGCCTGGACCGCGGTGGGGCCTAACACTGAAGCTTTCTTT

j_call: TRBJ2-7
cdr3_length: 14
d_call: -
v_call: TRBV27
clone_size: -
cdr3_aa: CASSLSGLTYEQYF
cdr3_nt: TGTGCCAGCAGTTTATCGGGACTCACCTACGAGCAGTACTTC

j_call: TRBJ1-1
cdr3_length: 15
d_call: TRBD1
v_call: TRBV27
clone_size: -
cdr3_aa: CASSLQGARSTEAFF
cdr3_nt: TGTGCCAGCAGTTTACAGGGGGCAAGGAGCACTGAAGCTTTCTTT

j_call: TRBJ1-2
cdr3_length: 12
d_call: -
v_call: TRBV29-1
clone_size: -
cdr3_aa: CSVEAAPGVYTF
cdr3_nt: TGCAGCGTTGAAGCCGCCCCAGGTGTCTACACCTTC

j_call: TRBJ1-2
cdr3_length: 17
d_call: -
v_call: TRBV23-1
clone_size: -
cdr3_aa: CASSQSGPGPHNYGYTF
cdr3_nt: TGCGCCAGCAGTCAATCTGGGCCAGGGCCTCATAACTATGGCTACACCTTC

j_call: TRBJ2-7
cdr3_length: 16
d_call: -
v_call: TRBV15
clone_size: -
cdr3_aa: CATSRGGRTGSYEQYF
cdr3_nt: TGTGCCACCAGCAGAGGCGGACGAACAGGGAGTTACGAGCAGTACTTC

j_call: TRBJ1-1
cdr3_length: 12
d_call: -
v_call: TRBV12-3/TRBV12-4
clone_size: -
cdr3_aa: CASSPEADEAFF
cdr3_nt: TGTGCCAGCAGTCCCGAGGCAGATGAAGCTTTCTTT

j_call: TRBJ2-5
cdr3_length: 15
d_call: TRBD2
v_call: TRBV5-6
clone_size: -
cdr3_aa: CASSALRGGGETQYF
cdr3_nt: TGTGCCAGCAGCGCTCTACGGGGCGGGGGAGAGACCCAGTACTTC

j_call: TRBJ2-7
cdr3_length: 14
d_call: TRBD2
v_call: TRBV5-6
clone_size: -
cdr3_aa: CASSRTREEHEQYF
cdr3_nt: TGTGCCAGCAGCCGGACGCGGGAGGAACACGAGCAGTACTTC

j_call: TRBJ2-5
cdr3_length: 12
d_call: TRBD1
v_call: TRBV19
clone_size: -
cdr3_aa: CASRTGEETQYF
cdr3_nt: TGTGCCAGTAGGACAGGGGAAGAGACCCAGTACTTC